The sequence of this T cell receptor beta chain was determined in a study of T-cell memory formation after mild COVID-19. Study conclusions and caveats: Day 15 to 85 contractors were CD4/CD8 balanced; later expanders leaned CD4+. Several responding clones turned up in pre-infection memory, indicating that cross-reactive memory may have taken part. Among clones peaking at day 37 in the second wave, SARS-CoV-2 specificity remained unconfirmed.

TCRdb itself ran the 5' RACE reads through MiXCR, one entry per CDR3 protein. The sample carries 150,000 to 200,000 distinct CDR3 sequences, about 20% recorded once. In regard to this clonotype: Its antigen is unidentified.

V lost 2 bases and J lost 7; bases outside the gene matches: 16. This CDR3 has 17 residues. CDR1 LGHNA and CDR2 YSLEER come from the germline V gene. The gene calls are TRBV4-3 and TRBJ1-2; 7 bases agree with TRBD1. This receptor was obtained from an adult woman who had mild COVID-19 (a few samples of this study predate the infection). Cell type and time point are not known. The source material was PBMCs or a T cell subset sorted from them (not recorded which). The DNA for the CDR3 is TGCGCCAGCAGCCAAAGGGTAACGGGACAGTCCGGGTCTGGCTACACCTTC. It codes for CASSQRVTGQSGSGYTF.